The rows below give T cell receptor beta chains drawn from one sample of a study of T cells in Graves' hyperthyroidism and ophthalmopathy. TCRdb itself ran the multiplex PCR reads through MiXCR, one entry per CDR3 protein. The table has roughly 45,000 distinct CDR3 sequences, about 52% seen once. Sequenced material: peripheral blood or thyroid tissue (not recorded which). The receptor source for this set is a woman between 45 and 65 years old with Graves' hyperthyroidism. CDR3s include the opening cysteine and the closing phenylalanine or tryptophan. Fields, in order: clone size, D gene, J gene, V gene, CDR3 protein, CDR3 DNA. D genes are given only for firm matches. A clone size is listed for some rows: how often the clone was seen (once, few, many), or a class if it is expanded.

NA | NA | TRBJ2-7 | TRBV7-9 | CASSQDWRNYEQYF | TGTGCCAGCAGCCAAGATTGGCGGAACTACGAGCAGTACTTC
once | TRBD2 | TRBJ2-5 | TRBV20-1 | CSAIAGTSGRETQYF | TGCAGTGCTATTGCCGGGACTAGCGGGAGGGAGACCCAGTACTTC
NA | NA | TRBJ2-7 | TRBV9 | CASSVGASVTYEQYF | TGTGCCAGCAGCGTAGGGGCTAGCGTCACCTACGAGCAGTACTTC
many | NA | TRBJ2-2 | TRBV6-2/TRBV6-3 | CASSNGPGELFF | TGTGCCAGCAGCAATGGTCCCGGGGAGCTGTTTTTT
NA | TRBD2 | TRBJ2-5 | TRBV7-8 | CASSSLAGGETQYF | TGTGCCAGCAGCTCTCTAGCGGGAGGGGAGACCCAGTACTTC
many | TRBD1 | TRBJ1-1 | TRBV7-8 | CASSAGGQGYTEAFF | TGTGCCAGCAGCGCAGGGGGACAGGGGTACACTGAAGCTTTCTTT
NA | NA | TRBJ2-5 | TRBV20-1 | CSAKRAGGRGGSEETQYF | TGCAGTGCTAAACGGGCAGGGGGACGTGGCGGGAGCGAAGAGACCCAGTACTTC
NA | NA | TRBJ2-2 | TRBV24-1 | CATSPNTGELFF | TGTGCCACCAGTCCAAACACCGGGGAGCTGTTTTTT
NA | TRBD1 | TRBJ2-2 | TRBV5-1 | CASKGRGQGSGELFF | TGCGCCAGCAAGGGCCGGGGACAGGGAAGCGGGGAGCTGTTTTTT
NA | TRBD2 | TRBJ2-3 | TRBV4-1 | CASSQALAGVDTQYF | TGCGCCAGCAGCCAAGCCCTAGCGGGAGTAGATACGCAGTATTTT
few | NA | TRBJ2-7 | TRBV7-9 | CASSLYICSAIDRGVLGYEQYF | NA
NA | TRBD1 | TRBJ2-6 | TRBV7-2 | CASSPAGTGVLTF | TGTGCCAGCAGCCCCGCCGGGACAGGGGTCCTGACTTTC
NA | NA | TRBJ2-2 | TRBV24-1 | CATWDGELFF | TGTGCCACCTGGGACGGGGAGCTGTTTTTT
NA | TRBD1 | TRBJ2-7 | TRBV7-3 | CASSPGQGDEQYF | TGTGCCAGCAGCCCGGGACAGGGGGACGAGCAGTACTTC
NA | TRBD1 | TRBJ1-5 | TRBV28 | CASSLFGQGASQPQHF | TGTGCCAGCAGTTTATTCGGTCAGGGGGCGAGCCAGCCCCAGCATTTT
NA | TRBD1 | TRBJ2-7 | TRBV29-1 | CSVGQGREQYF | TGCAGCGTGGGACAGGGTCGCGAGCAGTACTTC
NA | TRBD2 | TRBJ2-2 | TRBV5-1 | CASSLLRGANTGELFF | TGCGCCAGCAGCTTGTTACGGGGGGCGAACACCGGGGAGCTGTTTTTT
many | NA | TRBJ2-3 | TRBV11-2 | CASSLPGYGQLQYF | TGTGCCAGCAGCTTACCGGGATATGGACAGCTGCAGTATTTT
NA | TRBD1 | TRBJ2-7 | TRBV20-1 | CSARDRDRGREQYF | TGCAGTGCTAGAGATAGGGACAGGGGGCGCGAGCAGTACTTC
NA | TRBD2 | TRBJ2-6 | TRBV9 | CASSVTGGTGANVLTF | TGTGCCAGCAGCGTAACGGGAGGCACTGGGGCCAACGTCCTGACTTTC
NA | NA | TRBJ1-5 | TRBV10-3 | CAIRAAYGRAGNQPQHF | TGTGCCATCAGGGCCGCGTATGGGAGGGCGGGCAATCAGCCCCAGCATTTT
NA | TRBD1 | TRBJ2-5 | TRBV29-1 | CSVRQGDRETQYF | TGCAGCGTAAGGCAGGGGGATAGAGAGACCCAGTACTTC
many | NA | TRBJ2-5 | TRBV5-4 | CATRATPLSQETQYF | TGTGCCACCAGGGCGACACCCTTAAGCCAAGAGACCCAGTACTTC
NA | NA | TRBJ2-7 | TRBV7-2 | CASSLGFGFDYEQYF | TGTGCCAGCAGCTTAGGTTTCGGGTTCGACTACGAGCAGTACTTC
NA | TRBD1 | TRBJ1-6 | TRBV10-3 | CAIRRTGRPTSSYNSPLHF | TGTGCCATCAGGAGGACAGGGAGACCAACGAGCTCCTATAATTCACCCCTCCACTTT
many | NA | TRBJ2-7 | TRBV12-3/TRBV12-4 | CASSPGDEQYF | TGTGCCAGCAGTCCAGGGGACGAGCAGTACTTC
NA | TRBD2 | TRBJ2-7 | TRBV10-3 | CAICKREGDEQYF | TGTGCCATCTGCAAGCGGGAGGGGGACGAGCAGTACTTC
many | NA | TRBJ2-5 | TRBV28 | CASSLSRGEETQYF | TGTGCCAGCAGTTTAAGTAGGGGGGAAGAGACCCAGTACTTC
many | TRBD1 | TRBJ2-3 | TRBV2 | CASSGGGRVTDTQYF | TGTGCCAGCAGTGGAGGGGGCAGGGTTACAGATACGCAGTATTTT
NA | NA | TRBJ1-1 | TRBV11-2 | CASSQDWRNTEAFF | TGTGCCAGCAGCCAAGATTGGCGGAACACTGAAGCTTTCTTT
many | NA | TRBJ1-2 | TRBV30 | CACLHGSNYGYTF | TGTGCCTGTCTCCACGGATCTAACTATGGCTACACCTTC
few | NA | TRBJ1-6 | TRBV10-3 | CAISARGDRSSYNSPLHF | TGTGCCATCAGTGCTAGAGGCGACAGAAGCTCCTATAATTCACCCCTCCACTTT
many | NA | TRBJ1-1 | TRBV12-3/TRBV12-4 | CASSPYAGTEAFF | TGTGCCAGCAGTCCTTATGCCGGGACTGAAGCTTTCTTT
once | NA | TRBJ2-2 | TRBV6-5 | CASSYAGGNTGELFF | TGTGCCAGCAGTTACGCCGGGGGGAACACCGGGGAGCTGTTTTTT
NA | NA | TRBJ1-1 | TRBV2 | CASQGGRPEAFF | TGTGCCAGCCAAGGGGGTAGGCCGGAAGCTTTCTTT
NA | NA | TRBJ2-5 | TRBV29-1 | CSVGGWETQYF | TGCAGCGTGGGGGGTTGGGAGACCCAGTACTTC
NA | NA | TRBJ2-5 | TRBV30 | CAWSVIPETQHF | TGTGCCTGGAGTGTGATCCCAGAGACCCAGCACTTC
NA | NA | TRBJ1-3 | TRBV7-9 | CASSLSGRRVGNTIYF | TGTGCCAGCAGCTTATCCGGTAGAAGGGTTGGAAACACCATATATTTT
NA | NA | TRBJ1-1 | TRBV5-1 | CASSLAPGLLNTEAVF | TGCGCCAGCAGCTTGGCTCCAGGACTACTGAACACTGAAGCTGTCTTT
many | TRBD2 | TRBJ2-2 | TRBV5-1 | CASSSPGLAGSGELFF | TGCGCCAGCAGCTCGCCGGGACTAGCGGGATCCGGGGAGCTGTTTTTT
NA | NA | TRBJ2-5 | TRBV15 | CATSIPRRSGTQYF | TGTGCCACCAGCATCCCTCGCCGGAGTGGGACCCAGTACTTC
many | TRBD1 | TRBJ1-5 | TRBV2 | CASSDVSGGYSNQPQHF | TGTGCCAGCAGTGACGTCTCAGGGGGCTATAGCAATCAGCCCCAGCATTTT
medium-sized | NA | TRBJ2-7 | TRBV9 | CASSVVVYEQYF | TGTGCCAGCAGCGTAGTCGTCTACGAGCAGTACTTC
many | TRBD1 | TRBJ1-1 | TRBV29-1 | CSAGQGARVNTEAFF | TGCAGCGCCGGACAGGGGGCGCGGGTTAACACTGAAGCTTTCTTT
NA | NA | TRBJ2-5 | TRBV7-3 | CAGSLGGVKTQYF | TGTGCCGGCAGCTTAGGAGGGGTGAAGACCCAGTACTTC
few | NA | TRBJ2-5 | TRBV20-1 | CSAREIQMRETQYF | TGCAGTGCTAGAGAGATTCAAATGAGGGAGACCCAGTACTTC